This T cell receptor (beta chain) is drawn from a study of OX40 agonist ivuxolimab in advanced cancers. Study-wide context: Ivuxolimab was an agonistic, fully human IgG2 monoclonal antibody directed against OX40 (CD134), a costimulatory receptor. Intravenous ivuxolimab was administered to patients every 2 weeks at six dose levels: 0.01, 0.1, 0.3, 1.5, 3 and 10 mg/kg. Among the roughly 52 dose-escalation patients, some 19 had hepatocellular carcinoma, about 15 melanoma, 9 renal cell carcinoma and 9 head and neck cancer. The dose-escalation cohort was about 86% male with a mean age of about 58 years, ranging from roughly 23 to 90. Prior anti-PD-1, anti-PD-L1 or anti-CTLA-4 therapy was permitted, and about two fifths of dose-escalation patients had received checkpoint inhibitors. Three dose-escalation patients achieved partial responses, one with hepatocellular carcinoma and two with cutaneous melanoma. The purpose of peripheral TCRbeta sequencing was to test whether ivuxolimab changed TCR sequence diversity and led to clonal T-cell expansion. The paper covers the monotherapy dose-escalation part of the phase I ivuxolimab trial, which included N ≈ 57 patients.

Genomic DNA was extracted from sorted cells for sequencing of the TCRbeta CDR3 region. TCRbeta CDR3 regions were sequenced using the immunoSEQ Assay. The table was pulled from immuneACCESS by TCRdb, which kept in-frame rearrangements only. Such tables lose some clones; where checked, under half of the loss comes from unresolved V genes, and the rest has no known cause. The sample records about 62,000 clones, approximately 90% of which are singletons. The ten largest clones take up 0.25% to 0.3% of the sample. The trial excluded patients who had a history of autoimmune disease or who were on systemic immunosuppression. Peripheral blood for TCR sequencing was collected from all dose cohorts at baseline, on cycle 4 day 1, and on cycle 7 day 1. The samples were taken from a phase I, first-in-human, multicenter, open-label dose-escalation trial of ivuxolimab. Adults with locally advanced or metastatic melanoma, renal cell carcinoma, hepatocellular carcinoma or head and neck squamous cell carcinoma were enrolled in the trial. Before TCR sequencing, CD4+ and CD8+ T cells were separately sorted from peripheral blood.

This clone was picked up one time. The antigen this receptor binds is unknown. No base-level quality is on record; no much larger clone is a single base apart. The paper's findings and limits, for the study overall: At doses of 0.1 to 3.0 mg/kg, clonal expansion of both CD4+ and CD8+ T cells in blood was seen between baseline and week 6. Low levels of normalized T-cell clonal expansion were also shown by some nonresponding patients. The antigen specificity of the peripheral T cells that underwent clonal expansion was not determined. In partial responders in the 0.1-3.0 mg/kg groups, normalized peripheral clonal expansion was found to be among the lowest, especially among CD8+ T cells. After ivuxolimab, more expanded clones were found on average in CD8+ T cells than in CD4+ T cells.

From a lookup of the germline V gene (reference sequence), CDR1 and CDR2 are LNHDA and SQIVND. The CDR3 contains 19 residues, cysteine and phenylalanine counted. Only the CDR3 portion is preserved as DNA: 57 bases, with reading frame beginning at the first base. For this chain, trimming is 3 bases at the V end and 2 bases at the J end, and the number of junction bases without a gene match is 13. This TCR derives from an adult with an advanced solid tumor such as melanoma, head and neck, liver or kidney cancer. The rearrangement combines TRBV19 with TRBJ2-5, and TRBD2 aligns with 12 junction nucleotides. The sample here was CD4+ or CD8+ T cells sorted from blood, taken in a trial of the OX40 agonist ivuxolimab. The CDR3 sequence is CASSIRGLAGHSNQETQYF. The sequence in DNA is TGTGCCAGTAGTATCCGTGGACTAGCGGGACACAGTAATCAAGAGACCCAGTACTTC.